This entry features one T cell receptor beta chain sequence. The target antigen is unknown. CDR3 length: 15 amino acids. The V segment lost 7 bases and the J segment 3 bases; nucleotides outside the gene matches: 9. CDR1 WSHSY and CDR2 SAAADI come from the germline V gene. Only in-frame clones appear in the TCRdb table, and some are missing; sequencing was by immunoSEQ multiplex PCR. In the table there are approximately 25,000 clones, 81% of which are singletons. The sample is drawn from a study of PD-1 blockade in classical Hodgkin lymphoma. For the study at large: The patients were dosed with nivolumab 3 mg/kg, infused intravenously every 2 weeks. Study-level points and caveats: It was CD4+ TCR diversity, not CD8+, that rose significantly by C4D1. Patients excluded were those beginning nivolumab under 1 year after ASCT.

Every one of the patients relapsed after autologous stem cell transplantation (brentuximab vedotin exposure was variable). The origin of this receptor is a human donor with classical Hodgkin lymphoma. This specimen was peripheral blood mononuclear cells (PBMCs), taken before the second cycle of nivolumab. The gene calls are TRBV10-2 and TRBJ2-7; 10 bases are a match to TRBD2. CDR3 region: CASKPEAGGLYEQYF. The CDR3 bases are TGCGCCAGCAAGCCTGAAGCGGGAGGGCTCTACGAGCAGTACTTC.